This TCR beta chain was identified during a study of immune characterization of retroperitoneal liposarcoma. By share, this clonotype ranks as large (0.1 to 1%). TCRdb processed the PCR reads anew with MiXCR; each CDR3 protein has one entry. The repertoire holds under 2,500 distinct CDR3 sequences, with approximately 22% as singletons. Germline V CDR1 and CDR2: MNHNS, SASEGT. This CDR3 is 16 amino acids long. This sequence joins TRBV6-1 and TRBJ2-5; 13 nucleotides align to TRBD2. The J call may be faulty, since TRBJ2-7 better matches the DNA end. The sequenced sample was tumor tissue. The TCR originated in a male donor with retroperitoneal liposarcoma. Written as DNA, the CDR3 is TGTGCCAGCAGCCTTTTAAGGACTAGCGGGAGCCACGAGCAGTACTTC. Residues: CASSLLRTSGSHEQYF.